This T cell receptor (beta chain) was captured in a study of memory CD4+ T cells and cytomegalovirus serostatus. Study-level background: Healthy Belgian adult donors included fewer than 10 CMV-positive and 20 to 30 CMV-negative people. Study findings and constraints: Suggested: most of the CMV-linked TCR signature lies in CD4+ memory cells. About 40% of the roughly 150 known CMV-associated TCRbeta sequences appeared in CD4+ memory.

The assay was immunoSEQ multiplex PCR, and TCRdb's table has in-frame clones only and misses some. The profile shows 50,000 or so clones, around 83% of them singletons. Concerning this clone itself: The antigen is unknown.

Germline CDR1 reads SGDLS; CDR2 reads YYNGEE. V gave up 0 bases and J gave up 6 bases, with 10 bases separating them. The CDR3 has 14 residues. The sort gate was single viable CD3+CD4+CD8-CD45RO+ cells for memory CD4+ T cells. CD4+ T cells were isolated by positive magnetic selection. The sample was memory CD4+ T cells from blood. The J gene is TRBJ2-1, the V gene TRBV9, with D possibly matching TRBD2 (5 bases). The sequence derives from an adult in good health and CMV-seropositive. CDR3 nucleotides: TGTGCCAGCAGCGTAGACATGGCGGGCAATGAGCAGTTCTTC. Protein sequence: CASSVDMAGNEQFF.